This record covers a single T cell receptor beta chain. The CDR3 covers 13 residues. Germline assignment: CDR1 MNHEY and CDR2 SMNVEV (reference sequence). Trimming left V 3 bases short and J 0 bases short, with 3 bases between. Primers included in the PCR were 60 Vbeta and 13 Jbeta primers. Method: immunoSEQ multiplex PCR; TCRdb's copy keeps in-frame clones and lacks some. The top ten clones hold about 3% of a sample with approximately 220,000 clones, more than 80% of them seen once. This sample is part of a study of cytomegalovirus exposure and HLA in healthy donors. Study at large: Among roughly 180 million T cells, an earlier analysis found roughly 100 million unique TCR beta sequences.

This sequence joins TRBV27 and TRBJ1-5; D is unresolved. The receptor comes from a young man in good health and CMV-seronegative. Sequencing input: PBMCs. Written as DNA, the CDR3 is TGTGCCAGCAGTTTTTATAGCAATCAGCCCCAGCATTTT. This translates into CASSFYSNQPQHF.